The next 11 T cell receptor beta chains were all read from a single sample in a study of cytomegalovirus exposure and HLA in healthy donors. 60 Vbeta and 13 Jbeta primers were used in PCR. The table came from immunoSEQ multiplex PCR; TCRdb's copy has only in-frame clones and leaves some out. The table has fewer than 150,000 clones, around 82% seen once. Sequencing was done on a sample of PBMCs. The receptors stem from a woman between 40 and 55 years old in good health and CMV-seropositive.

In its sample, this clone was seen a few times. A read error may account for a junction end that differs from germline. J is TRBJ2-2 and V is TRBV7-7; D ambiguous. This CDR3 contains 14 residues. CDR1 is SSHAT, CDR2 FNYEAQ, per germline (reference sequence). The CDR3 loop is CASSLDSSAGELFF. The CDR3 region has the DNA TGTGCTAGCAGCTTAGATTCCAGTGCCGGGGAGCTGTTTTTT.

As for this clone: The junction does not match germline at one end; this may be a read error. The CDR3 region is CASSAPGTRGF. The CDR3 coding sequence is TGCGCCAGCAGTGCGCCGGGGACGCGGGGATTC. This rearrangement joins TRBV10-1 to TRBJ2-7, with a weak D call TRBD2 (6 bases). Germline V CDR1 and CDR2: WNHNN, SYGVQD (reference sequence). This CDR3 comprises 11 residues.

Comment on this clone: The sample carries other DNA sequences with the same CDR3. This chain joins TRBV19 and TRBJ2-3; perhaps TRBD2 as D (5 bases). The CDR3 consists of 14 residues. V was pared by 5 bases and J by 2 bases, with 11 bases between. Germline CDR1 is LNHDA and CDR2 is SQIVND (reference sequence). The CDR3 DNA follows: TGTGCCAGTAGTCGCCGGACTTCCACAGATACGCAGTATTTT. Amino acids: CASSRRTSTDTQYF.

The chain uses TRBV4-1 and TRBJ2-6, with D maybe TRBD1 (5 bases). V was shortened by 1 base and J by 0 bases, with 10 bases between the two germline ends. The germline CDR1 and CDR2 sequences are MGHRA and YSYEKL. CDR3 length: 17 amino acids. Here the CDR3 DNA reads TGCGCCAGCAGCCAAGCGCAGGGATCCTCTGGGGCCAACGTCCTGACTTTC. Protein: CASSQAQGSSGANVLTF.

V usage is TRBV9 and J usage is TRBJ2-1; 9 bases match TRBD2. V gave up 0 bases and J gave up 9 bases; unmatched junction bases: 4. This CDR3 is built from 14 residues. The V gene's germline CDR1 is SGDLS and CDR2 YYNGEE. CDR3 coding DNA: TGTGCCAGCAGCGTAGATAGCGGGAGAGGTGAGCAGTTCTTC. Translating gives CASSVDSGRGEQFF.

Remarks on this clone: Other DNA sequences in the sample encode the same CDR3. J is TRBJ2-3 and V is TRBV25-1, with 8 positions matching TRBD2. Germline V lookup: CDR1 MGHDK, CDR2 SYGVNS. The CDR3 length is 17 residues. Unmatched junction bases numbered 7, after V lost 0 bases and J lost 2 bases. This chain's CDR3 is CASSEYTARGATDTQYF. In nucleotides, the CDR3 is TGTGCCAGCAGTGAATATACGGCGCGGGGGGCCACAGATACGCAGTATTTT.

This chain links TRBV5-1 with TRBJ2-2; the match to TRBD1 covers 7 bases. CDR1 SGHRS and CDR2 YFSETQ come from the germline V gene. Trimming took 4 bases from V and 5 from J; bases not matched to a gene: 8. The length of the CDR3 is 15 residues. The CDR3, as DNA: TGCGCCAGCAGCATTACCAGGGGGAATACCGGGGAGCTGTTTTTT. Protein product: CASSITRGNTGELFF.

The genes are TRBV28 and TRBJ2-7, with 12 bases identical to TRBD2. V lost 5 bases, J lost 6 bases, and 11 bases stayed unmatched. Germline V lookup: CDR1 MDHEN, CDR2 SYDVKM. The CDR3 runs to 16 residues. The CDR3 bases are TGTGCCAGCAGTCCTAGCGGGAGGGGGGGATTTTTCGAGCAGTACTTC. This gives the protein CASSPSGRGGFFEQYF.

V gene TRBV6-5 combines with J gene TRBJ2-7; D may be TRBD1 (6 bases). CDR3 length: 12 residues. Germline loops: CDR1 MNHEY, CDR2 SVGAGI. Trimming took off 5 bases at V and 4 bases at J, with 9 bases between the two ends. CDR3 amino acids: CASSERGYEQYF. The CDR3 bases are TGTGCCAGCAGTGAAAGGGGGTACGAGCAGTACTTC.

The V gene is TRBV7-8, the J gene TRBJ2-5; TRBD2 aligns across 11 bases. Germline assignment: CDR1 SGHVS and CDR2 FQNEAQ. The V segment lost 5 bases and the J segment 4 bases; nucleotides outside the gene matches: 12. The CDR3 consists of 17 residues. The CDR3 nucleotides read TGTGCCAGCAGCATAGAGGGGACTAGCGGAGGGGCAGAGACCCAGTACTTC. Residues: CASSIEGTSGGAETQYF. Looking up the rest from reference TRBV7-8 and TRBJ2-5 gives the full variable domain: GAGVSQSPRYKVAKRGQDVALRCDPISGHVSLFWYQQALGQGPEFLTYFQNEAQLDKSGLPSDRFFAERPEGSVSTLKIQRTQQEDSAVYLCASSIEGTSGGAETQYFGPGTRLLVL.

This clone was observed a few times. This chain uses TRBV28 with TRBJ2-5; D ambiguous. The CDR3 contains 14 residues. Trimming shortened V by 1 base and J by 7 bases, and 13 bases separated the two germline ends. Germline CDR1 reads MDHEN; CDR2 reads SYDVKM. CDR3 coding DNA: TGTGCCAGCAGTTTATCGACGGTCCCGGGGACCCAGTACTTC. As protein: CASSLSTVPGTQYF.